The 5 T cell receptor beta chains presented below share a single source sample, sequenced in a study of a mutant IDH1 vaccine in newly diagnosed glioma. Repertoires were generated with immunoSEQ multiplex PCR, while TCRdb's copy carries only in-frame clones and drops some. The table lists 110,000 or so clones, roughly 90% of them singletons, with 0.55% to 0.7% in the top ten. Regarding time point: week 11, during vaccination. It was 300 ug of mutant IDH1 20-mer peptide that made up each vaccine dose, given with topical imiquimod. No cognate antigen is known for these TCRs. Source: PBMCs, taken from a glioma patient whose treatment included an IDH1 peptide vaccine. The receptors were sampled from a woman in her fifties or sixties with glioma.

This sequence joins TRBV15 and TRBJ1-1; no clear D gene. Germline lookup yields CDR1 LNHNV and CDR2 YYDKDF (reference sequence). V gave up 1 base and J gave up 1 base, with 4 bases separating them. CDR3 length: 13 amino acids. The CDR3 loop is CATSRGGNTEAFF. The CDR3 DNA is TGTGCCACCAGCAGAGGGGGGAACACTGAAGCTTTCTTT.

The rearrangement uses TRBV7-8 and TRBJ2-7, with 8 bases that match TRBD2. With V trimmed by 5 bases and J by 3 bases, 6 bases remained unmatched. Germline V gives CDR1 SGHVS, CDR2 FQNEAQ. CDR3 length: 14 residues. Written as DNA, the CDR3 is TGTGCCAGCAGCCCGGCCAGCGGGAGCTACGAGCAGTACTTC. Residues: CASSPASGSYEQYF.

The chain employs TRBV6-6 and TRBJ1-3; 8 nucleotides align to TRBD1. Germline V CDR1 and CDR2: MNHNY, SVGAGI (reference sequence). This CDR3 is built from 14 residues. J was trimmed by 6 bases and V by 2 bases; bases with no gene match: 3. The CDR3 bases are TGTGCCAGCAGTTACGGACAGGGATCAAACACCATATATTTT. Translation gives CASSYGQGSNTIYF.

The chain combines TRBV5-1 with TRBJ2-3; 8 nucleotides align to TRBD1. V lost 4 bases to trimming and J lost 1 base; unmatched junction nucleotides: 8. Germline lookup yields CDR1 SGHRS and CDR2 YFSETQ. The CDR3 loop spans 16 amino acids. The CDR3 here is CASSLQGVLGTDTQYF. The CDR3 coding sequence is TGCGCCAGCAGCCTACAGGGGGTCTTAGGCACAGATACGCAGTATTTT.

CDR3 coding DNA: TGTGCCAGCAGCCGTACGGGACAGAGTTTCTACGAGCAGTACTTC. This gives the protein CASSRTGQSFYEQYF. The chain has TRBV7-9 and TRBJ2-7; TRBD1 matches at 7 bases. This CDR3 is 15 amino acids long. J was trimmed by 3 bases and V by 5 bases; bases with no gene match: 10. CDR1 is SEHNR and CDR2 is FQNEAQ in the germline V gene (reference sequence).